One T cell receptor (beta chain) is described in this entry. This sample stems from a study of blood T cell repertoires in COVID-19. Study background: Samples taken during acute and convalescent COVID-19 were collected in the United States, Italy and Spain. PBMCs, B-cell-depleted T cells, or T cells provided the cDNA or gDNA that made up the material.

In the original analysis: The assay estimated nucleated cells by amplifying reference gene primers. The assay was immunoSEQ multiplex PCR, and TCRdb's table has in-frame clones only and misses some. V, J and clone size derive from that table, while D and trimming were established from the DNA sequence. The sample includes 90,000 to 150,000 clones, approximately 80% seen only once; the top ten take about 6.8%. The length of the CDR3 is 13 residues. Germline lookup yields CDR1 GTSNPN and CDR2 SVGIG (reference sequence). Trimming at V came to 3 bases and at J to 2 bases, leaving 3 bases not matched to a gene.

The source is a man between 65 and 79 years old with acute or convalescent COVID-19. Sequencing input: peripheral blood. The chain recombines TRBV30 with TRBJ1-1, with 7 positions matching TRBD1. The CDR3 spells CAWSGQANTEAFF. The CDR3 region has the DNA TGTGCCTGGAGCGGACAGGCCAACACTGAAGCTTTCTTT.